This T cell receptor beta chain was observed in a study of cytomegalovirus exposure and HLA in healthy donors. When sampled, the donors appeared nominally healthy, though they likely had unrecorded immune exposures. This clone has a handful of counts. The PCR made use of 60 Vbeta and 13 Jbeta primers. Measured with immunoSEQ multiplex PCR; TCRdb has only the in-frame clones, and not every one. The sample lists some 110,000 clones; about three quarters were seen once. From germline, CDR1 is GTSNPN and CDR2 SVGIG (reference sequence). The CDR3 has 12 residues. V lost 2 bases and J lost 6, with 9 bases in between.

The receptor was isolated from a boy between 5 and 17 years old in good health and CMV-seronegative. Sequenced: PBMCs. The chain joins TRBV30 to TRBJ2-3; tentatively, D is TRBD2 (5 bases). The CDR3 sequence is CAWSPSSDTQYF. CDR3 DNA: TGTGCCTGGAGTCCTAGCTCGGATACGCAGTATTTT.